The sequence of this TCR beta chain was determined in a study of blood T cell repertoires in COVID-19 (TCRdb year 2020). General notes on the study: Samples from collaborators originated in the United States, Italy and Spain and spanned both the acute and convalescent phases of COVID-19. The prospective study material was composed of cDNA or gDNA derived from T cells, B-cell-depleted T cells, or PBMCs. Subjects who had been exposed to COVID-19, were actively infected with it, or had recovered from it provided the deeply sampled blood TCRbeta repertoires that made up the dataset. The repertoires were made available in a free public database intended to serve as a resource for research on the immune response to SARS-CoV-2. Samples came from the ongoing ImmuneRACE study (first 160 participants) plus 1,254 subjects from 6 global collaborators. The sample metadata nearly always contained a de-identified subject ID, COVID-19 status, age in years and sex. Where available, HLA class I and class II types were taken from metadata supplied by the sample provider and were not determined by assay-based typing. The research as a whole found: How much clinical and demographic metadata was included differed by source and by participant, and the metadata was provided uncurated.

TCRbeta CDR3 regions were amplified from genomic DNA using the immunoSEQ Assay, a bias-controlled multiplex PCR. The authors processed their data as follows. Nucleated cell counts per sample were estimated from amplification of reference gene primers within the assay. To quantify the absolute abundance of each unique TCRbeta CDR3 rearrangement, sequence reads were collapsed and filtered. For each sample, productive Simpson clonality was calculated as the square root of Simpson's diversity index across productive rearrangements. As stored in TCRdb, this immuneACCESS dataset retains in-frame rearrangements with V and J assigned. A fraction of the clones does not appear; measured against another copy, unresolved V genes explain less than half of the discrepancy, and the remainder lacks a known reason. That table supplies the V and J calls and clone size; D and trimming were determined from the DNA. Recorded for this sample are about 140,000 clones; 70% to 85% of them occurred a single time. Roughly 6.5% of the sample comes from the top ten.

The germline V gene (reference sequence) sets CDR1 to LNHDA and CDR2 to SQIVND. The germline V and J ends show losses of 3 bases and 5 bases respectively, and no gene match explains 6 bases of the junction. The CDR3 starts with the cysteine, ends with the phenylalanine, and has 14 residues. Of all the DNA, just the CDR3 is kept, 42 bases in frame from base 1. A word on this clone: No antigen is known for it. There are no base qualities to consult, and no much larger clone falls within one base.

Each collaborating institution followed its own protocols to collect whole blood in K2EDTA tubes. For TCRbeta analysis, collaborators shipped samples in one of three forms: frozen whole blood, isolated PBMCs, or DNA extracted from either of those sample types. The chain employs TRBV19 and TRBJ1-1; a stretch of 7 junction bases matches TRBD1. This clonotype was sampled from a human donor in a cohort sampled during active COVID-19. Sequenced sample: peripheral blood. For the CDR3, the sequence is CASSIQGVETEAFF. The base sequence is TGTGCCAGTAGTATTCAGGGGGTGGAAACTGAAGCTTTCTTT.